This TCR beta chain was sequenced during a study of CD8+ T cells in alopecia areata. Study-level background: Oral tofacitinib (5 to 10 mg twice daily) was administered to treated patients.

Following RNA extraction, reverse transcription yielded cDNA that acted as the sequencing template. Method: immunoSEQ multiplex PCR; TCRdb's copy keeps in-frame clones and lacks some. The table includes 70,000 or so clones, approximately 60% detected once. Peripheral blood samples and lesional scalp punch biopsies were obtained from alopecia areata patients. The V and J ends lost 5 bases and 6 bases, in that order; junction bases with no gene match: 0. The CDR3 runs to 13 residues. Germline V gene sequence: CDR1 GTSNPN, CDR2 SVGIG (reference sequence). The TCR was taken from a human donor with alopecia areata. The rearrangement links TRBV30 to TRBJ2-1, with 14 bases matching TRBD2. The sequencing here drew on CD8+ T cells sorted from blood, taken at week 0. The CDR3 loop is CAWGTSGSNEQFF. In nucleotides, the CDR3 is TGTGCCTGGGGGACTAGCGGGAGCAATGAGCAGTTCTTC.